The source of this TCR beta chain is a study of long-term antiretroviral therapy in people with HIV. Study information: Samples collected earliest predate the 2015 immediate-ART recommendation by about a decade. Whole-study findings and limits: Neither ART adherence, viral resistance nor therapy changes were documented.

Survey-level resolution applied to immunoSEQ assay v3.0. Each sample had sequencing targeting about 40,000-55,000 T-cell genomes. Sequencing used immunoSEQ multiplex PCR; TCRdb keeps in-frame clones, though not all of them. Among about 25,000 clones listed, over 80% were seen once. Two or more post-ART PBMC samples, plus at least one pre-ART sample, were available for each donor. This clone was counted between two and nine times. Antigen specificity is unknown. The CDR3 length is 12 residues. Germline assignment: CDR1 SGHDT and CDR2 YYEEEE. The junction had 3 bases not matched to a gene; V was cut back by 4 bases and J by 5 bases.

The source material was unsorted PBMCs, sampled 4.2 to 4.5 years after starting antiretroviral therapy. The TCR comes from a man aged 25 to 40 with HIV. J is TRBJ2-7 and V is TRBV5-6; 7 bases align to TRBD1. CDR3 sequence: CASSPGQDEQYF. The DNA of the CDR3 is TGTGCCAGCAGCCCCGGACAGGACGAGCAGTACTTC. Together with reference TRBV5-6 and TRBJ2-7, the CDR3 gives the full variable domain: DAGVTQSPTHLIKTRGQQVTLRCSPKSGHDTVSWYQQALGQGPQFIFQYYEEEERQRGNFPDRFSGHQFPNYSSELNVNALLLGDSALYLCASSPGQDEQYFGPGTRLTVT.